The rows below give T cell receptor beta chains drawn from one sample of a study of T-cell memory formation after mild COVID-19. From the 5' RACE reads, TCRdb called clonotypes with MiXCR, one entry per CDR3 protein. The repertoire holds about 500,000 distinct CDR3 sequences, with around 21% as singletons. Material for sequencing was PBMCs or a T cell subset sorted from them (not recorded which). These receptors originate from an adult woman who had mild COVID-19 (a few samples of this study predate the infection). Cell type and time point are not known. Both conserved end residues are part of each CDR3. A D gene is named only where the DNA matches it firmly. A clone size is listed for some rows: how often the clone was seen (once, few, many), or a class if it is expanded.

V gene	J gene	clone size	D gene	CDR3 protein	CDR3 DNA
TRBV6-2/TRBV6-3	TRBJ1-6	many	NA	CASSVPRNSPLHF	TGTGCCAGCAGCGTCCCCCGGAATTCACCCCTCCACTTT
TRBV6-5	TRBJ2-4	NA	NA	CASSPLPGAGKNIQYF	TGTGCCAGCAGTCCCCTGCCGGGGGCTGGCAAAAACATTCAGTACTTC
TRBV29-1	TRBJ1-2	NA	TRBD1	CSVAKGQQINYGYTF	TGCAGCGTTGCTAAGGGACAGCAGATTAACTATGGCTACACCTTC
TRBV24-1	TRBJ1-5	NA	NA	CATRDSHNAWHF	TGTGCCACCAGAGACAGCCACAATGCCTGGCATTTT
TRBV6-5	TRBJ2-2	NA	TRBD1	CASSKDRGETGELFF	TGTGCCAGCAGCAAGGACAGGGGAGAGACCGGGGAGCTGTTTTTT
TRBV6-5	TRBJ2-3	NA	TRBD2	CASSYSPGGPSTDTQYF	TGTGCCAGCAGTTACTCTCCGGGAGGTCCCAGCACAGATACGCAGTATTTT
TRBV9	TRBJ2-1	few	TRBD1	CASSPTDRANEQFF	TGTGCCAGCAGCCCCACGGACAGGGCTAATGAGCAGTTCTTC
TRBV12-3/TRBV12-4	TRBJ1-2	NA	TRBD1	CASSRIGLGQANYGYTF	TGTGCCAGCAGTAGAATAGGTCTCGGACAGGCCAACTATGGCTACACCTTC
TRBV7-9	TRBJ2-7	NA	TRBD1	CASSLASAGGHEQYF	TGTGCCAGCAGCTTAGCCAGTGCAGGGGGACACGAGCAGTACTTC
TRBV6-1	TRBJ2-4	once	NA	CASSERIAKNIQYF	TGTGCCAGCAGTGAGAGGATAGCCAAAAACATTCAGTACTTC
TRBV9	TRBJ2-5	NA	NA	CASSANLQAPEGQETQYF	TGTGCCAGCAGCGCCAACTTACAGGCCCCGGAGGGCCAAGAGACCCAGTACTTC
TRBV7-9	TRBJ2-2	few	NA	CASSTLLVSGTGELFF	TGTGCCAGCAGCACGCTACTAGTTTCGGGCACCGGGGAGCTGTTTTTT
TRBV19	TRBJ1-1	NA	NA	CASSIDPVGEAFF	TGTGCCAGTAGTATAGATCCAGTTGGTGAAGCTTTCTTT
TRBV15	TRBJ2-7	NA	TRBD1	CATSRDQGEPYEQYF	TGTGCCACCAGCAGAGATCAGGGGGAACCCTACGAGCAGTACTTC
TRBV6-2/TRBV6-3	TRBJ1-5	NA	NA	CASSQGGTNQPQHF	TGTGCCAGCAGCCAAGGGGGGACCAATCAGCCCCAGCATTTT
TRBV9	TRBJ1-3	NA	NA	CASSVSGQSSGNTIYF	TGTGCCAGCAGCGTTTCGGGACAATCCTCTGGAAACACCATATATTTT
TRBV20-1	TRBJ2-7	few	NA	CSARGRAGALYEQYF	TGCAGTGCTAGGGGTCGGGCGGGGGCCCTCTACGAGCAGTACTTC
TRBV4-1	TRBJ2-2	medium-sized	NA	CASSQERGALPGELFF	TGCGCCAGCAGCCAAGAACGGGGGGCGCTCCCCGGGGAGCTGTTTTTT
TRBV25-1	TRBJ1-5	few	NA	CAGAKPQHF	TGTGCAGGGGCTAAGCCCCAGCATTTT
TRBV7-8	TRBJ2-7	NA	TRBD2	CASSLTGLAGYEQYF	TGTGCCAGCAGCTTAACGGGACTAGCGGGGTACGAGCAGTACTTC
TRBV7-9	TRBJ2-7	NA	NA	CASSFESEQYF	TGTGCCAGCAGCTTTGAATCCGAGCAGTACTTC
TRBV5-1	TRBJ2-1	NA	NA	CASSLQRNEQFF	TGCGCCAGCAGCTTACAGCGGAATGAGCAGTTCTTC
TRBV9	TRBJ2-1	NA	NA	CASSPGTPLAYNEQFF	TGTGCCAGCAGCCCCGGGACCCCCCTCGCCTACAATGAGCAGTTCTTC
TRBV5-1	TRBJ1-4	NA	NA	CASSPDGTPNEKLFF	TGCGCCAGCAGCCCGGACGGGACACCGAATGAAAAACTGTTTTTT